Following are 9 T cell receptor beta chains from one sample sequenced in a study of blood T cell repertoires in COVID-19. TCRdb's table, derived via immunoSEQ multiplex PCR, lists solely in-frame clones and lacks some. The repertoire has tens of thousands of clones, roughly 88% of them found once; the top ten carry 0.4% to 0.55%. Sequenced input: peripheral blood. These TCRs come from a man in his forties or fifties with COVID-19, enrolled during active disease.

J is TRBJ2-1 and V is TRBV20-1; TRBD1 agrees at 8 bases. Germline lookup yields CDR1 DFQATT and CDR2 SNEGSKA (reference sequence). The CDR3 length is 17 residues. The V segment lost 3 bases and the J segment 0 bases; nucleotides outside the gene matches: 10. DNA of the CDR3: TGCAGTGCTAGTGGGGGTGCAGGGGGCGACTCCTACAATGAGCAGTTCTTC. Translating gives CSASGGAGGDSYNEQFF.

The rearrangement links TRBV6-4 to TRBJ2-3; no definite D call. The germline V gene has CDR1 MRHNA and CDR2 SNTAGT. V lost 3 bases to trimming and J lost 2 bases, with 9 bases between them. This CDR3 comprises 14 residues. The CDR3 spells CASSDGLTTDTQYF. As DNA, the CDR3 is TGTGCCAGCAGTGATGGGCTAACCACAGATACGCAGTATTTT.

The chain is built from TRBV7-9 and TRBJ1-4; D gene ambiguous. Germline V gene data show CDR1 as SEHNR and CDR2 as FQNEAQ (reference sequence). The CDR3 is made up of 18 amino acids. The V end was cut by 5 bases, the J end by 8 bases, with 27 bases between. The DNA of the CDR3 is TGTGCCAGCAGCATATTCATCGGCACGATTCTTACTAGGGAAAAACTGTTTTTT. Translation gives CASSIFIGTILTREKLFF. The complete variable domain, with remaining parts taken from reference TRBV7-9 and TRBJ1-4, reads DTGVSQNPRHKITKRGQNVTFRCDPISEHNRLYWYRQTLGQGPEFLTYFQNEAQLEKSRLLSDRFSAERPKGSFSTLEIQRTEQGDSAMYLCASSIFIGTILTREKLFFGSGTQLSVL.

This clone was recorded once. This chain links TRBV7-2 with TRBJ2-2; 10 positions match TRBD2. The germline V gene encodes CDR1 SGHTA and CDR2 FQGNSA. J was trimmed by 5 bases and V by 2 bases; bases with no gene match: 5. This CDR3 has 16 residues. The CDR3 here is CASSLSSGSSTGELFF. CDR3 sequence (DNA): TGTGCCAGCAGCTTATCTAGCGGGAGCTCGACCGGGGAGCTGTTTTTT.

The chain links TRBV19 to TRBJ1-1, with 7 positions matching TRBD1. Germline CDR1 reads LNHDA; CDR2 reads SQIVND (reference sequence). The CDR3 is made up of 14 amino acids. J was trimmed by 1 base and V by 7 bases; bases with no gene match: 6. The CDR3 protein is CASTRTGPNTEAFF. The CDR3 region has the DNA TGTGCCAGTACCCGGACAGGCCCGAACACTGAAGCTTTCTTT.

The V gene is TRBV5-4, the J gene TRBJ1-1; the match to TRBD1 covers 9 bases. The CDR3 is made up of 16 amino acids. J lost 1 base, V lost 2 bases, and 6 bases had no gene match. Germline lookup yields CDR1 SGHNT and CDR2 YYREEE (reference sequence). The CDR3: CASSFPPGQGNTEAFF. In DNA, the CDR3 is TGTGCCAGCAGCTTCCCTCCGGGACAGGGGAACACTGAAGCTTTCTTT.

The rearrangement uses TRBV10-3 and TRBJ2-3, with D perhaps matching TRBD2 (6 bases). The V gene lost 6 bases and the J gene lost 0 bases, with 10 bases spanning the gap. This CDR3 has 14 amino acids. Germline CDR1 ENHRY, CDR2 SYGVKD. The CDR3 is CAIRVGGSTDTQYF. CDR3 in DNA: TGTGCCATCAGGGTGGGAGGTAGCACAGATACGCAGTATTTT.

This sequence joins TRBV9 and TRBJ2-3, with D maybe TRBD2 (5 bases). Germline values: CDR1 SGDLS, CDR2 YYNGEE. Trimming took off 3 bases at V and 7 bases at J, with 9 bases between the two ends. The CDR3 has 12 residues. The CDR3: CASSGTANTQYF. Here the CDR3 DNA reads TGTGCCAGCAGCGGGACTGCAAATACGCAGTATTTT.

The chain carries TRBV10-3 and TRBJ2-2, with 12 bases identical to TRBD2. Germline trimming cut 6 bases from V and 2 bases from J; bases unmatched to any gene: 13. The germline V gene encodes CDR1 ENHRY and CDR2 SYGVKD. CDR3 length equals 19 residues. In DNA, the CDR3 is TGTGCCATCAGCGGGTTACCGACTAGCGGGAGTGGAAACACCGGGGAGCTGTTTTTT. Translation gives CAISGLPTSGSGNTGELFF.